The 18 T cell receptor beta chains listed next were all sequenced from one sample in a study of shared clonotypes between healthy human individuals. The protocol was immunoSEQ multiplex PCR, while the TCRdb copy is restricted to in-frame clones and leaves out a portion. The sample contains some 2 million clones, 90% to 95% of which appear only once. The sample was naive CD4+ T cells sorted from blood. Subset in this sample: CD45RA+ positively selected. The receptors were sampled from a man between 18 and 29 years old in good health.

This clone was picked up one time. The chain joins TRBV19 to TRBJ2-3; 9 bases align to TRBD1. The CDR3 has 15 amino acids. CDR1 and CDR2 (germline): LNHDA, SQIVND (reference sequence). V trimming: 5 bases; J trimming: 5 bases; junction bases outside the gene matches: 8. The DNA for the CDR3 is TGTGCCAGTAGTGCCCGGGACAGGGTTGTAGATACGCAGTATTTT. As protein: CASSARDRVVDTQYF. Full variable domain (missing parts from reference TRBV19 and TRBJ2-3): DGGITQSPKYLFRKEGQNVTLSCEQNLNHDAMYWYRQDPGQGLRLIYYSQIVNDFQKGDIAEGYSVSREKKESFPLTVTSAQKNPTAFYLCASSARDRVVDTQYFGPGTRLTVL.

The rearrangement uses TRBV10-2 and TRBJ2-7; D could derive from TRBD1 or TRBD2 (5 bases each). This CDR3 has 13 residues. Germline V gene sequence: CDR1 WSHSY, CDR2 SAAADI. V was cut by 6 bases and J by 4 bases, with 13 bases left in between. The CDR3 nucleotides are TGCGCCAGCAGCCTCGGGACCCTGTACGAGCAGTACTTC. Translating it yields CASSLGTLYEQYF.

This chain connects TRBV2 to TRBJ2-7; TRBD2 might be the D (5 bases). V lost 0 bases and J 5 bases, leaving 14 bases between the germline ends. Germline loops: CDR1 SNHLY, CDR2 FYNNEI. The CDR3 is 15 residues long. CDR3 sequence reads: CASSEALPGSDEQYF. CDR3 nucleotides: TGTGCCAGCAGTGAAGCGCTTCCGGGGTCCGACGAGCAGTACTTC.

This rearrangement joins TRBV5-6 to TRBJ2-7; 10 nucleotides line up with TRBD2. V was clipped by 2 bases and J by 4 bases; unmatched bases: 6. This CDR3 is 15 amino acids long. Germline assignment: CDR1 SGHDT and CDR2 YYEEEE. CDR3 loop: CASSLTSGKGYEQYF. CDR3 bases: TGTGCCAGCAGCTTAACTAGCGGGAAAGGTTACGAGCAGTACTTC. Full variable domain (outside the CDR3, taken from reference TRBV5-6 and TRBJ2-7): DAGVTQSPTHLIKTRGQQVTLRCSPKSGHDTVSWYQQALGQGPQFIFQYYEEEERQRGNFPDRFSGHQFPNYSSELNVNALLLGDSALYLCASSLTSGKGYEQYFGPGTRLTVT.

V is TRBV29-1 and J is TRBJ2-1, with TRBD1 identical over 10 bases. The CDR3 totals 14 residues. Looked up from germline, CDR1 is SQVTM and CDR2 is ANQGSEA. After removal of 2 bases from V and 7 bases from J, the junction contained 5 bases not matched to a gene. The CDR3 bases are TGCAGCGTTGAACGGGACAGGGGAGGGAATGAGCAGTTCTTC. Translated: CSVERDRGGNEQFF.

J is TRBJ2-2 and V is TRBV5-1, with TRBD1 as a possible D gene (6 bases). V was shortened by 4 bases and J by 5 bases, with 21 bases between the two germline ends. In germline, CDR1 is SGHRS, CDR2 YFSETQ. This CDR3 comprises 17 residues. The CDR3 sequence: CASSPGQVPLGTGELFF. The CDR3 DNA reads TGCGCCAGCAGCCCGGGACAAGTACCTCTGGGTACCGGGGAGCTGTTTTTT.

This chain joins TRBV2 and TRBJ2-3; the D gene is possibly TRBD1 (5 bases). The CDR3 is 14 amino acids. The ends were cut back, 8 bases at V and 2 bases at J, with 14 bases in the middle. Germline V gene sequence: CDR1 SNHLY, CDR2 FYNNEI. CDR3 sequence reads: CASSGMAHTDTQYF. The CDR3 nucleotides are TGTGCCAGCTCAGGGATGGCGCACACAGATACGCAGTATTTT.

The chain joins TRBV19 to TRBJ1-5, with TRBD1 as a possible D gene (5 bases). The CDR3 spans 15 residues. The germline V and J ends were trimmed by 6 bases and 0 bases, with 12 bases remaining between them. CDR1 and CDR2 from the germline V gene are LNHDA and SQIVND (reference sequence). For the CDR3, the DNA is TGTGCCAGTAGGACCATGGGGGATAGCAATCAGCCCCAGCATTTT. This encodes CASRTMGDSNQPQHF. The whole variable domain, filled in from reference TRBV19 and TRBJ1-5, reads DGGITQSPKYLFRKEGQNVTLSCEQNLNHDAMYWYRQDPGQGLRLIYYSQIVNDFQKGDIAEGYSVSREKKESFPLTVTSAQKNPTAFYLCASRTMGDSNQPQHFGDGTRLSIL.

The chain is built from TRBV5-1 and TRBJ1-5; the D gene is possibly TRBD1 (6 bases). CDR3 size: 15 residues. The V end was cut by 0 bases, the J end by 7 bases, with 14 bases between. Germline values: CDR1 SGHRS, CDR2 YFSETQ. CDR3 residues: CASSLDGGLRQPQHF. The CDR3 DNA reads TGCGCCAGCAGCTTGGATGGGGGGCTGCGGCAGCCCCAGCATTTT.

V is TRBV6-1 and J is TRBJ2-7, with 12 nucleotides matching TRBD1. CDR1 MNHNS and CDR2 SASEGT come from the germline V gene. Trimming at V came to 6 bases and at J to 5 bases, leaving 5 bases not matched to a gene. The CDR3 sequence is 14 residues long. CDR3 DNA: TGTGCCAGCAGGGCCGGGACAGGGGGCGACGAGCAGTACTTC. As protein: CASRAGTGGDEQYF.

This chain joins TRBV5-4 and TRBJ2-1; TRBD2 aligns across 10 bases. With 5 bases clipped from V and 8 bases from J, the junction kept 10 bases outside the gene matches. The CDR3 consists of 15 residues. Germline-derived CDR1 and CDR2 are SGHNT and YYREEE (reference sequence). CDR3 amino acids: CASRAASGSNDEQFF. CDR3 DNA: TGTGCCAGCAGGGCAGCTAGCGGGAGTAACGATGAGCAGTTCTTC.

The CDR3 here is CASSDPLREKLFF. The CDR3 DNA is TGTGCCAGCTCTGACCCACTAAGGGAAAAACTGTTTTTT. The chain is built from TRBV18 and TRBJ1-4; D ambiguous. Per the germline V gene, CDR1 is KGHSH and CDR2 is LQKENI. This CDR3 is 13 amino acids long. Trimming shortened V by 6 bases and J by 8 bases, and 13 bases separated the two germline ends.

The V gene is TRBV27, the J gene TRBJ1-2; 8 bases match TRBD1. V was pared by 5 bases and J by 5 bases, with 19 bases of the junction left unmatched. CDR1 and CDR2 (germline): MNHEY, SMNVEV (reference sequence). The CDR3 runs 18 residues. The DNA for the CDR3 is TGTGCCAGCAGTCCCCACCCGGACAGGGTGACCCCCAAATATGGCTACACCTTC. This encodes CASSPHPDRVTPKYGYTF.

The CDR3 nucleotides are TGTGCCAGCAGCTTTTGGAACGTTCGGGCGGGCTACACCTTC. This gives the protein CASSFWNVRAGYTF. V is TRBV5-4 and J is TRBJ1-2; D gene uncertain. The germline V gene has CDR1 SGHNT and CDR2 YYREEE (reference sequence). V lost 2 bases and J 8 bases, leaving 16 bases between the germline ends. CDR3 length equals 14 residues. Looking up the rest from reference TRBV5-4 and TRBJ1-2 gives the full variable domain: ETGVTQSPTHLIKTRGQQVTLRCSSQSGHNTVSWYQQALGQGPQFIFQYYREEENGRGNFPPRFSGLQFPNYSSELNVNALELDDSALYLCASSFWNVRAGYTFGSGTRLTVV.

The chain joins TRBV29-1 to TRBJ2-7; 7 bases match TRBD1. Germline CDR1 reads SQVTM; CDR2 reads ANQGSEA. J lost 2 bases, V lost 4 bases, and 5 bases had no gene match. The CDR3 extends over 13 amino acids. The CDR3 DNA is TGCAGCGTTGGGAGGACAGGTCCCTACGAGCAGTACTTC. Residues: CSVGRTGPYEQYF.

The chain links TRBV6-5 to TRBJ1-2; D ambiguous. This CDR3 comprises 15 residues. The V gene lost 3 bases and the J gene lost 0 bases, with 11 bases spanning the gap. The germline gives CDR1 MNHEY, CDR2 SVGAGI. The CDR3 nucleotides are TGTGCCAGCAGTTATACGAGGTCTACTAACTATGGCTACACCTTC. Translating gives CASSYTRSTNYGYTF.

The CDR3 is CASSRTGGEGGELFF. As DNA, the CDR3 is TGTGCCAGCAGCAGGACAGGGGGCGAAGGCGGGGAGCTGTTTTTT. The gene calls are TRBV9 and TRBJ2-2; 11 nucleotides agree with TRBD1. The germline V gene has CDR1 SGDLS and CDR2 YYNGEE. V was pared by 4 bases and J by 7 bases, with 6 bases of the junction left unmatched. This CDR3 is 15 amino acids long.

This clone appeared a single time. The J gene is TRBJ2-2, the V gene TRBV15; 7 nucleotides agree with TRBD2. Unmatched junction bases numbered 10, after V lost 5 bases and J lost 1 base. This CDR3 has 17 residues. Germline lookup yields CDR1 LNHNV and CDR2 YYDKDF (reference sequence). The CDR3 region is CATSGSSERENTGELFF. CDR3 sequence (DNA): TGTGCCACCAGCGGCAGTAGTGAGCGGGAGAACACCGGGGAGCTGTTTTTT.